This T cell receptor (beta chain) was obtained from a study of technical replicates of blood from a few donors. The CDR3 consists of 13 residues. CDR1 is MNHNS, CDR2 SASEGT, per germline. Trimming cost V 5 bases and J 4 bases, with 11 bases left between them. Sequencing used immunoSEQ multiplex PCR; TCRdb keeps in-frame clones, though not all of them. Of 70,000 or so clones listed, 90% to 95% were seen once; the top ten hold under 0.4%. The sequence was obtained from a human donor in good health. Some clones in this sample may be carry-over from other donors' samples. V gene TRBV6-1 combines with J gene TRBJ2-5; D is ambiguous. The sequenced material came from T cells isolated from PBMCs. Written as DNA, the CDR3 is TGTGCCAGCAGTACGGGTTCTGGAGAGACCCAGTACTTC. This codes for CASSTGSGETQYF.